Shown below are 9 T cell receptor beta chains from a single sample sequenced in a study of blood T cell repertoires in COVID-19 (dated by TCRdb to 2018 to 2020). Receptor amplification or capture employed the immunoSEQ multiplex PCR assay. TCRdb stores this immuneACCESS table with in-frame sequences only. Part of the clones is absent; in the studies checked, under half of the shortfall reflects unresolved V genes, and no reason is known for the rest. The sample table lists 150,000 to 200,000 clones, about 81% of them with a count of one. Approximately 10% of the sample is taken by the ten largest. Material for sequencing was peripheral blood. These receptors were collected from a woman older than 75 with COVID-19, enrolled during active disease.

The chain combines TRBV6-6 with TRBJ2-7, with D maybe TRBD1 (8 bases). Per the germline V gene, CDR1 is MNHNY and CDR2 is SVGAGI (reference sequence). V was clipped by 0 bases and J by 6 bases, with 15 bases between them. The CDR3 has 15 amino acids. CDR3 region: CASSYSIQGEGEQYF. The CDR3 coding sequence is TGTGCCAGCAGTTACTCGATACAGGGGGAGGGCGAGCAGTACTTC.

This clone came up once. CDR3 loop: CASSSGLAGGWASYNEQFF. The DNA of the CDR3 is TGCGCCAGCAGCTCGGGACTAGCGGGAGGGTGGGCCTCCTACAATGAGCAGTTCTTC. The rearrangement links TRBV5-1 to TRBJ2-1, with 16 bases lining up with TRBD2. Losses at the gene ends were 3 bases for V and 0 bases for J; bases not matched to a gene: 6. The germline V gene encodes CDR1 SGHRS and CDR2 YFSETQ. This CDR3 has 19 amino acids.

The chain joins TRBV5-3 to TRBJ2-7; D ambiguous. TRBV5-3 is noted as an ORF with a role that remains uncertain. The CDR3 runs 9 residues. Trimming took off 7 bases at V and 6 bases at J, with 5 bases between the two ends. The CDR3 DNA reads as TGTGCCAGAGGGCGCGAGCAGTACTTC. Translating it yields CARGREQYF.

The chain carries TRBV25-1 and TRBJ1-2; 7 bases line up with TRBD1. Looked up from germline, CDR1 is MGHDK and CDR2 is SYGVNS. V dropped 3 bases and J dropped 3; count of bases not matched to a gene: 1. CDR3 length: 13 amino acids. CDR3 loop: CASSEGQYYGYTF. The CDR3 region has the DNA TGTGCCAGCAGTGAGGGACAGTACTATGGCTACACCTTC.

This chain connects TRBV12-3 or TRBV12-4 to TRBJ2-1, with TRBD1 identical over 8 bases. Losses at the gene ends were 5 bases for V and 9 bases for J; bases not matched to a gene: 3. CDR3 size: 12 residues. This CDR3 reads CASSRTGLEQFF. CDR3 bases: TGTGCCAGCAGTCGGACAGGGCTTGAGCAGTTCTTC.

This clone came up a few times. V usage is TRBV12-3 or TRBV12-4 and J usage is TRBJ1-2, with 8 bases aligning to TRBD1. The CDR3 is 13 residues long. The V segment lost 5 bases and the J segment 4 bases; nucleotides outside the gene matches: 3. The CDR3 region is CASSTDRAYGYTF. The CDR3 DNA reads as TGTGCCAGCAGTACGGACAGGGCCTATGGCTACACCTTC.

The chain is built from TRBV11-2 and TRBJ2-7; no reliable D call. Trimming left V 0 bases short and J 3 bases short, with 9 bases between. The CDR3 runs to 14 residues. From germline, CDR1 is SGHAT and CDR2 FQNNGV. The CDR3 coding sequence is TGTGCCAGCAGCTTAGACCCCTCGGGCTACGAGCAGTACTTC. Its translation is CASSLDPSGYEQYF.

The chain is built from TRBV4-2 and TRBJ2-2; TRBD1 might be the D (6 bases). This CDR3 is 14 amino acids long. The V gene's germline CDR1 is LGHNA and CDR2 YNFKEQ. Trimming left V 4 bases short and J 7 bases short, with 13 bases between. CDR3 nucleotides: TGTGCCAGCAGCCGGACAGCGTATAACGGGGAGCTGTTTTTT. It yields the protein CASSRTAYNGELFF.

V and J are TRBV2 and TRBJ2-5, with 9 bases identical to TRBD1. CDR3 length equals 15 residues. V was clipped by 4 bases and J by 5 bases; unmatched bases: 8. Germline V gives CDR1 SNHLY, CDR2 FYNNEI. The CDR3 reads CASSGRDRVGETQYF. The CDR3 DNA follows: TGTGCCAGCAGTGGCCGGGACAGGGTTGGGGAGACCCAGTACTTC.